The 19 T cell receptor beta chains presented below share a single source sample, sequenced in a study of shared clonotypes between healthy human individuals. This table comes from immunoSEQ multiplex PCR, and its TCRdb copy is limited to in-frame clones, with some not included. The sample contains some 2,500,000 clones, roughly 93% of which appear only once. Material: naive CD4+ T cells from PBMCs. As to subset: CD45RA+ positively selected. Receptors were obtained from a man aged 18 to 35 in good health. Some clones in this sample may be carry-over from other donors' samples.

The V and J genes are TRBV30 and TRBJ2-3; 9 nucleotides line up with TRBD1. Germline CDR1 and CDR2: GTSNPN and SVGIG (reference sequence). The length of the CDR3 is 13 residues. The V and J ends lost 5 bases and 5 bases, in that order; junction bases with no gene match: 5. CDR3 in DNA: TGTGCCTGGGCGGGACAGGGTGGAGATACGCAGTATTTT. Protein sequence: CAWAGQGGDTQYF.

V usage is TRBV21-1 and J usage is TRBJ2-7; the table calls TRBD2, which could not be checked here. TRBV21-1 is an annotated pseudogene. This CDR3 is 15 amino acids long. The CDR3 is CASSKGGGRACEQYF. The CDR3 bases are TGTGCCAGCAGCAAAGGAGGCGGGAGGGCCTGCGAGCAGTACTTC.

The chain employs TRBV5-4 and TRBJ1-2; D not resolved. The CDR3 contains 15 residues. Germline V gives CDR1 SGHNT, CDR2 YYREEE (reference sequence). With 0 bases removed from V and 0 bases from J, the gap between germline ends came to 9 bases. The CDR3 here is CASSLGYGANYGYTF. The CDR3, as DNA: TGTGCCAGCAGCTTGGGTTACGGTGCTAACTATGGCTACACCTTC. Complete variable domain (other parts from reference TRBV5-4 and TRBJ1-2): ETGVTQSPTHLIKTRGQQVTLRCSSQSGHNTVSWYQQALGQGPQFIFQYYREEENGRGNFPPRFSGLQFPNYSSELNVNALELDDSALYLCASSLGYGANYGYTFGSGTRLTVV.

The V gene is TRBV6-5, the J gene TRBJ1-4, with 8 positions matching TRBD1. The CDR3 has 14 residues. Germline trimming cut 5 bases from V and 8 bases from J; bases unmatched to any gene: 7. CDR1 is MNHEY, CDR2 SVGAGI, per germline. The CDR3 sequence is CASSRTGSGEKLFF. The DNA for the CDR3 is TGTGCCAGCAGTCGGACAGGGTCAGGCGAAAAACTGTTTTTT.

This rearrangement joins TRBV27 to TRBJ1-4; D gene ambiguous. Germline assignment: CDR1 MNHEY and CDR2 SMNVEV (reference sequence). The CDR3 length is 15 residues. Deletions cut 5 bases from V and 9 bases from J, with 19 bases between. DNA for the CDR3: TGTGCCAGCAGTCAAAACCCCCGGACCGCGCAAAAACTGTTTTTT. Translated, it gives CASSQNPRTAQKLFF.

The rearrangement joins TRBV11-3 to TRBJ2-5; 7 bases align to TRBD1. Germline-derived CDR1 and CDR2 are SGHNT and YENEEA. The CDR3 is made up of 14 amino acids. V trimming: 5 bases; J trimming: 0 bases; junction bases outside the gene matches: 3. CDR3 sequence reads: CASSQDRYQETQYF. The CDR3 DNA follows: TGTGCCAGCAGCCAGGACAGGTACCAAGAGACCCAGTACTTC.

J is TRBJ2-1 and V is TRBV6-6, with a tentative D call TRBD1 (5 bases). CDR1 MNHNY and CDR2 SVGAGI come from the germline V gene (reference sequence). Between the trimmed V and J ends, which lost 5 bases and 11 bases, there was a span of 19 bases. The length of the CDR3 is 14 residues. The CDR3, as DNA: TGTGCCAGCAGTCACCAGCGTGAAGGGGCAAAGCAGTTCTTC. Encoded protein: CASSHQREGAKQFF.

This chain joins TRBV18 and TRBJ2-1; D remains unclear. This CDR3 contains 15 residues. V was cut by 3 bases and J by 6 bases, with 15 bases left in between. Looked up from germline, CDR1 is KGHSH and CDR2 is LQKENI. CDR3 amino acids: CASSPSGTVGNEQFF. The CDR3 DNA sequence: TGTGCCAGCTCACCGTCCGGCACGGTGGGCAATGAGCAGTTCTTC. The full variable domain, in which reference TRBV18 and TRBJ2-1 provide the parts outside the CDR3, is NAGVMQNPRHLVRRRGQEARLRCSPMKGHSHVYWYRQLPEEGLKFMVYLQKENIIDESGMPKERFSAEFPKEGPSILRIQQVVRGDSAAYFCASSPSGTVGNEQFFGPGTRLTVL.

The count of this clone is one. J is TRBJ1-2 and V is TRBV29-1, with D perhaps TRBD1 (6 bases). Germline CDR1 is SQVTM and CDR2 is ANQGSEA. The CDR3 is 13 residues long. Trimming pared 0 bases from V and 8 bases from J, leaving 13 bases between. Written as DNA, the CDR3 is TGCAGCGTTGAAGATTGGAGGGGGACCGGCTACACCTTC. Amino acid sequence: CSVEDWRGTGYTF.

Written as DNA, the CDR3 is TGCGCCAGCAGCCAAGTCGGGGCAAATCCGGACGTCAAAAACATTCAGTACTTC. This encodes CASSQVGANPDVKNIQYF. The V call is TRBV4-1, the J call TRBJ2-4; D is possibly TRBD1 or TRBD2 (5 bases each). The V end lost 1 base, the J end lost 3 bases, and 19 bases lay between the germline ends. Germline assignment: CDR1 MGHRA and CDR2 YSYEKL. The length of the CDR3 is 18 residues.

The J gene is TRBJ2-4, the V gene TRBV6-1, with 7 nucleotides matching TRBD2. The V gene's germline CDR1 is MNHNS and CDR2 SASEGT. This CDR3 comprises 17 residues. J lost 6 bases, V lost 0 bases, and 11 bases had no gene match. CDR3 coding DNA: TGTGCCAGCAGTGAAGCGCTGAGCGGGAAGGGGAGAAACATTCAGTACTTC. Protein sequence: CASSEALSGKGRNIQYF.

The V and J genes are TRBV12-5 and TRBJ2-2; TRBD1 might be the D (7 bases). The CDR3 length is 15 residues. Trimming left V 4 bases short and J 1 base short, with 10 bases between. CDR1 is LGHNT, CDR2 FRNRAP, per germline. Here the CDR3 reads CASGSGGLNTGELFF. The CDR3 DNA sequence: TGTGCTAGTGGTTCAGGGGGGCTGAACACCGGGGAGCTGTTTTTT. Full variable domain (outside the CDR3, taken from reference TRBV12-5 and TRBJ2-2): DARVTQTPRHKVTEMGQEVTMRCQPILGHNTVFWYRQTMMQGLELLAYFRNRAPLDDSGMPKDRFSAEMPDATLATLKIQPSEPRDSAVYFCASGSGGLNTGELFFGEGSRLTVL.

V gene TRBV25-1 combines with J gene TRBJ2-5; D not resolved. With 5 bases removed from V and 5 bases from J, the gap between germline ends came to 12 bases. Germline lookup yields CDR1 MGHDK and CDR2 SYGVNS. This CDR3 region has 13 residues. The CDR3: CASSLGIPETQYF. The CDR3 DNA reads TGTGCCAGCAGTCTGGGTATCCCGGAGACCCAGTACTTC.

A remark on this clone: The junction and the germline gene differ at one end; a read error may be behind it. This chain links TRBV25-1 with TRBJ1-3; no firm D call. The germline V gene has CDR1 MGHDK and CDR2 SYGVNS. CDR3 size: 12 residues. CDR3 bases: TGTGCCAGCAGCGGCCTGGGAAACACCGTATATTTT. It is translated as CASSGLGNTVYF.

The CDR3 protein is CASSVVGSRMNTEAFF. CDR3 bases: TGTGCCAGCAGCGTAGTGGGCAGTCGCATGAACACTGAAGCTTTCTTT. The chain carries TRBV9 and TRBJ1-1, with D unresolved. Germline-derived CDR1 and CDR2 are SGDLS and YYNGEE. Trimming shortened V by 0 bases and J by 0 bases, and 12 bases separated the two germline ends. The CDR3 runs 16 residues.

The J gene is TRBJ1-1, the V gene TRBV28; D possibly corresponds to TRBD1 (5 bases). The CDR3 is 13 amino acids. V lost 3 bases and J lost 7, with 12 bases in between. Germline V CDR1 and CDR2: MDHEN, SYDVKM. The CDR3 region has the DNA TGTGCCAGCAGTTTCCCAACAACAGGTGAAGCTTTCTTT. This sequence encodes CASSFPTTGEAFF. Looking up the rest from reference TRBV28 and TRBJ1-1 gives the full variable domain: DVKVTQSSRYLVKRTGEKVFLECVQDMDHENMFWYRQDPGLGLRLIYFSYDVKMKEKGDIPEGYSVSREKKERFSLILESASTNQTSMYLCASSFPTTGEAFFGQGTRLTVV.

This chain links TRBV5-4 with TRBJ1-2; perhaps TRBD1 as D (6 bases). The germline V gene encodes CDR1 SGHNT and CDR2 YYREEE (reference sequence). V lost 6 bases and J lost 7, with 13 bases in between. This CDR3 is built from 12 residues. The CDR3 DNA is TGTGCCAGCACCAATCGGGGGGCTGGCTACACCTTC. Translation: CASTNRGAGYTF.

This sequence joins TRBV6-4 and TRBJ2-3, with D unclear. V shed 0 bases and J shed 1 base, with 5 bases lying between them. The CDR3 is made up of 14 amino acids. Germline V gives CDR1 MRHNA, CDR2 SNTAGT. The CDR3 DNA sequence: TGTGCCAGCAGTGACTCACCCGGCACAGATACGCAGTATTTT. Its translation: CASSDSPGTDTQYF.

This rearrangement joins TRBV12-5 to TRBJ2-5; D tentatively fits TRBD1 or TRBD2 (6 bases each). V lost 6 bases to trimming and J lost 5 bases, with 10 bases between them. CDR1 and CDR2 from the germline V gene are LGHNT and FRNRAP. The CDR3 is made up of 12 amino acids. The CDR3, as DNA: TGTGCTAGTGGGCGGGACATTGAGACCCAGTACTTC. Translation gives CASGRDIETQYF. Complete variable domain (other parts from reference TRBV12-5 and TRBJ2-5): DARVTQTPRHKVTEMGQEVTMRCQPILGHNTVFWYRQTMMQGLELLAYFRNRAPLDDSGMPKDRFSAEMPDATLATLKIQPSEPRDSAVYFCASGRDIETQYFGPGTRLLVL.